The next 14 T cell receptor beta chains were all read from a single sample in a study of regulatory T cells in long-lasting Graves disease. For TCR beta, libraries came from iRepertoire HTBI primers and Arm-PCR of CDR3 regions. A single record per CDR3 protein comes from TCRdb applying MiXCR to the multiplex PCR reads. This table holds 400,000 to 450,000 distinct CDR3 sequences, over 15% found once. Time point: newly diagnosed GD, antithyroid drugs for less than 3 months. Isolated PBMC RNA provided the starting material for the TCR library. The same specimen was also included in a second study, on T cells in Graves' hyperthyroidism and ophthalmopathy.

The sample in question was peripheral blood mononuclear cells (PBMCs), obtained at new diagnosis, from a patient treated with antithyroid drugs. The source of these receptors is a woman in her twenties or thirties with Graves disease.

This clonotype was observed at least ten times. The V gene is TRBV28, the J gene TRBJ2-3, with a weak D call TRBD2 (5 bases). CDR1 and CDR2 from the germline V gene are MDHEN and SYDVKM. This CDR3 contains 15 residues. The V end lost 3 bases, the J end lost 2 bases, and 12 bases lay between the germline ends. CDR3 sequence: CASSFNGRTTDTQYF. The CDR3 DNA is TGTGCCAGCAGTTTTAATGGGAGAACCACAGATACGCAGTATTTT.

This clonotype came up many times. This sequence joins TRBV20-1 and TRBJ2-5; 9 nucleotides match TRBD2. Germline CDR1 DFQATT, CDR2 SNEGSKA (reference sequence). There are 16 residues in the CDR3. Trimming removed 5 bases from V and 4 bases from J; junction bases left unmatched: 14. CDR3 DNA: TGCAGTGCTCCCCCCTTTAGCGGGAGCGTCGGAGAGACCCAGTACTTC. Its protein is CSAPPFSGSVGETQYF.

This clonotype was seen a few times. The chain recombines TRBV20-1 with TRBJ2-3; D is tentatively TRBD1 or TRBD2 (5 bases each). CDR1 and CDR2 (germline): DFQATT, SNEGSKA (reference sequence). V dropped 6 bases and J dropped 1 base, with 20 bases sitting between them. The CDR3 runs to 16 residues. The CDR3 coding sequence is TGCAGTGCAGAGGGGTCCCCCGTGAGAGGCACAGATACGCAGTATTTT. This encodes CSAEGSPVRGTDTQYF.

This chain connects TRBV2 to TRBJ2-5; 14 bases are shared with TRBD2. Germline CDR1 and CDR2: SNHLY and FYNNEI. With 3 bases clipped from V and 6 bases from J, the junction kept 6 bases outside the gene matches. The CDR3 loop spans 16 amino acids. CDR3 sequence: CASSDGTSGSRKTQYF. Written as DNA, the CDR3 is TGTGCCAGCAGTGATGGGACTAGCGGGAGTAGAAAGACCCAGTACTTC.

A few counts support this clonotype. As DNA, the CDR3 is TGCAGCGTTGAAGATCGGGGCGGGAGGGCCGGCAATGAGCAGTTCTTC. Amino acid sequence: CSVEDRGGRAGNEQFF. The chain couples TRBV29-1 to TRBJ2-1; 9 positions match TRBD2. The CDR3 runs 16 residues. The germline CDR1 and CDR2 sequences are SQVTM and ANQGSEA. V trimming: 0 bases; J trimming: 6 bases; junction bases outside the gene matches: 9.

The V and J genes are TRBV7-2 and TRBJ2-1, with D possibly TRBD1 on 6 matching bases. Deletions cut 1 base from V and 7 bases from J, with 26 bases between. Germline loops: CDR1 SGHTA, CDR2 FQGNSA. This CDR3 has 19 residues. The CDR3 here is CASSLGGPSRSWGPNEQFF. CDR3 DNA: TGTGCCAGCAGCTTAGGGGGGCCCTCAAGATCGTGGGGTCCTAATGAGCAGTTCTTC. Together with reference TRBV7-2 and TRBJ2-1, the CDR3 gives the full variable domain: GAGVSQSPSNKVTEKGKDVELRCDPISGHTALYWYRQSLGQGLEFLIYFQGNSAPDKSGLPSDRFSAERTGGSVSTLTIQRTQQEDSAVYLCASSLGGPSRSWGPNEQFFGPGTRLTVL.

The chain is built from TRBV14 and TRBJ2-5; D is tentatively TRBD1 or TRBD2 (6 bases each). In germline, CDR1 is SGHDN, CDR2 FVKESK. This CDR3 spans 19 amino acids. V lost 2 bases and J lost 3, with 25 bases in between. Written as DNA, the CDR3 is TGTGCCAGCAGCCAACTTACGGGCAAAACAGGGAGGAAGGAAGAGACCCAGTACTTC. This encodes CASSQLTGKTGRKEETQYF.

This clonotype has a count of ten or more. This chain connects TRBV6-2 or TRBV6-3 to TRBJ2-5; D may be TRBD2 (5 bases). The length of the CDR3 is 14 residues. V was pared by 4 bases and J by 2 bases, with 11 bases between. Per germline, CDR1 MNHEY and CDR2 SVGEGT. The CDR3 coding sequence is TGTGCCAGCAGTTCGGACTGGAGGCAAGAGACCCAGTACTTC. Translated, it gives CASSSDWRQETQYF.

Notes on this clonotype: With a much larger clone just one base away, this may be a read error. The gene calls are TRBV30 and TRBJ2-3; 7 nucleotides line up with TRBD2. The J call could be wrong; TRBJ2-7 is a better fit for the DNA end. CDR1 and CDR2 (germline): GTSNPN, SVGIG (reference sequence). This CDR3 region has 11 residues. For the CDR3, the DNA is TGTGCCTGGACCAACGGGGGGGAGCAGTACTTC. It translates to CAWTNGGEQYF.

The chain links TRBV12-3 or TRBV12-4 to TRBJ1-4; 7 positions match TRBD1. V shed 3 bases, J shed 8 bases, and the junction held 6 bases outside the gene matches. The CDR3 contains 14 residues. CDR3 nucleotides: TGTGCCAGCAGTTTTGGGGGACAGATGGAAAAACTGTTTTTT. Amino acids: CASSFGGQMEKLFF.

This clonotype occurred many times. The chain carries TRBV7-2 and TRBJ1-2; a possible D gene is TRBD1 (5 bases). The CDR3 sequence is 14 residues long. V lost 5 bases and J 0 bases, leaving 10 bases between the germline ends. Germline assignment: CDR1 SGHTA and CDR2 FQGNSA. CDR3: CASSPGLANYGYTF. Here the CDR3 DNA reads TGTGCCAGCAGCCCGGGACTGGCTAACTATGGCTACACCTTC.

The chain combines TRBV29-1 with TRBJ1-1; 9 nucleotides align to TRBD1. Trimming at V came to 1 base and at J to 11 bases, leaving 11 bases not matched to a gene. CDR1 is SQVTM and CDR2 is ANQGSEA in the germline V gene. The CDR3 is made up of 14 amino acids. The CDR3: CSVEGDRAKVYAFF. The CDR3 DNA is TGCAGCGTTGAAGGGGACAGGGCGAAGGTCTACGCTTTCTTT.

This clonotype was seen ten or more times. V usage is TRBV28 and J usage is TRBJ2-1, with 9 bases matching TRBD2. Germline assignment: CDR1 MDHEN and CDR2 SYDVKM. This CDR3 spans 15 amino acids. Unmatched junction bases numbered 11, after V lost 5 bases and J lost 9 bases. The CDR3 loop reads CASSHTSGYTLEQFF. The CDR3 DNA reads TGTGCCAGCAGTCACACTAGCGGGTATACACTTGAGCAGTTCTTC.

This clonotype was recorded many times. V gene TRBV5-1 combines with J gene TRBJ1-1; perhaps TRBD1 as D (6 bases). CDR1 is SGHRS and CDR2 is YFSETQ in the germline V gene. V shed 5 bases and J shed 1 base, with 12 bases lying between them. The CDR3 spans 14 residues. The CDR3 DNA sequence: TGCGCCAGCAGGTTTGACAGGACGAACACTGAAGCTTTCTTT. Protein product: CASRFDRTNTEAFF. Full variable domain (missing parts from reference TRBV5-1 and TRBJ1-1): KAGVTQTPRYLIKTRGQQVTLSCSPISGHRSVSWYQQTPGQGLQFLFEYFSETQRNKGNFPGRFSGRQFSNSRSEMNVSTLELGDSALYLCASRFDRTNTEAFFGQGTRLTVV.